What follows are 2 T cell receptor beta chains derived from one specimen sequenced in a study of blood T cell repertoires in COVID-19. The protocol was immunoSEQ multiplex PCR, while the TCRdb copy is restricted to in-frame clones and leaves out a portion. The sample shows 150,000 to 200,000 clones, 85% of them seen only once. The sample taken for sequencing was peripheral blood. The source is a human donor with acute or convalescent COVID-19. The donor label of this sample is uncertain.

This chain connects TRBV7-9 to TRBJ1-3; D uncertain. The CDR3 extends over 14 amino acids. From germline, CDR1 is SEHNR and CDR2 FQNEAQ (reference sequence). V shed 5 bases and J shed 1 base, with 9 bases lying between them. CDR3 amino acids: CASSHTESGNTIYF. The CDR3 DNA reads as TGTGCCAGCAGCCACACAGAGTCTGGAAACACCATATATTTT. Full variable domain (remainder filled in from reference TRBV7-9 and TRBJ1-3): DTGVSQNPRHKITKRGQNVTFRCDPISEHNRLYWYRQTLGQGPEFLTYFQNEAQLEKSRLLSDRFSAERPKGSFSTLEIQRTEQGDSAMYLCASSHTESGNTIYFGEGSWLTVV.

This rearrangement joins TRBV5-4 to TRBJ2-1; the D is unclear. Trimming took 4 bases from V and 1 from J, leaving 9 bases between them. This CDR3 contains 14 residues. Germline V gene sequence: CDR1 SGHNT, CDR2 YYREEE (reference sequence). The CDR3 reads CASSIRLSYNEQFF. CDR3 in DNA: TGTGCCAGCAGCATTCGGTTATCCTACAATGAGCAGTTCTTC.